This note documents a single TCR beta chain sequence. This sample was included in a study of graft-versus-host responses after intestinal transplantation. CDR1 and CDR2 (germline): WSHSY, SAAADI. CDR3 length equals 12 residues. The V end lost 8 bases, the J end lost 2 bases, and 10 bases lay between the germline ends. Here immunoSEQ multiplex PCR was the method, and the copy in TCRdb shows in-frame clones only, minus some. The data show about 15,000 clones, 87% seen once. This receptor was identified in a human patient who received an intestinal transplant, so some T cells may come from the graft donor. The chain carries TRBV10-2 and TRBJ2-7, with a possible D match to TRBD2 (6 bases). The sequenced sample was bone marrow, obtained approximately 120 days after intestinal transplantation. The CDR3 is CASWAGTYEQYF. CDR3 DNA: TGCGCCAGCTGGGCGGGAACCTACGAGCAGTACTTC.